This TCR beta chain was sequenced for a study of cytomegalovirus exposure and HLA in healthy donors. Study overall: An early data release held 79 million or so unique TCRs from HLA-typed donors. Falling in the Caucasian-associated ancestry cluster were about 83% of some 400 genotyped donors.

With respect to this clone: What it recognizes is unknown.

Whole-study results and caveats: Later analysis showed TCR association rates varying by HLA locus, highest for DRB1 and lowest for HLA-C.

60 Vbeta and 13 Jbeta primers were used in PCR. Clones were sequenced by immunoSEQ multiplex PCR, and TCRdb holds only the in-frame ones, with some missing. The table has 150,000 or so clones, 70% seen once; the top ten hold about 2%. The donors comprised healthy bone marrow donors. The sequence was obtained from a woman aged 55-69 years in good health and CMV-seropositive. Material: PBMCs.

The DNA of the CDR3 is TGTGCCATCAGTGAGTCGGAGGGGATGGGGAACACTGAAGCTTTCTTT. Amino acids: CAISESEGMGNTEAFF. The chain has TRBV10-3 and TRBJ1-1; tentatively, D is TRBD1 (5 bases). Trimming pared 0 bases from V and 1 base from J, leaving 12 bases between. This CDR3 has 16 residues. Germline CDR1 reads ENHRY; CDR2 reads SYGVKD.